One and the same sample provided the 9 T cell receptor beta chains below, sequenced in a study of shared clonotypes between healthy human individuals (dated by TCRdb to 2018 to 2020). Preparation of the library involved the immunoSEQ multiplex PCR assay. TCRdb provides this immuneACCESS table in a form limited to in-frame rearrangements. Some clones are lacking; in checked studies, under half of them reflect an unresolved V gene, and why the rest are absent is not known. The sample table records about 2.3 million clones; 85% to 95% of these occur just once. The ten largest clones take up about 0.39% of the sample. The specimen sequenced was naive CD4+ T cells from PBMCs. The meaning of the sample's cell subset or site label: CD45RA+ positively selected. The receptors shown here come from a man younger than 35 in good health. Some clones in this sample may be carry-over from other donors' samples.

J is TRBJ1-2 and V is TRBV27; D perhaps matches TRBD1 (6 bases). Between the trimmed V and J ends, which lost 6 bases and 5 bases, there was a span of 16 bases. The CDR3 runs to 14 residues. Germline CDR1 is MNHEY and CDR2 is SMNVEV (reference sequence). As DNA, the CDR3 is TGTGCCAGCAGGCGGGTGGGGGCGGAATATGGCTACACCTTC. Translated, it gives CASRRVGAEYGYTF.

V usage is TRBV2 and J usage is TRBJ1-3; the D is unclear. The V gene's germline CDR1 is SNHLY and CDR2 FYNNEI. Trimming cost V 10 bases and J 1 base, with 8 bases left between them. The CDR3 runs to 12 residues. In DNA form, the CDR3 reads TGTGCCATTAAGGCTTCTGGAAACACCATATATTTT. Residues: CAIKASGNTIYF.

The chain uses TRBV2 and TRBJ2-3, with D uncertain. V gave up 6 bases and J gave up 6 bases, with 13 bases separating them. This CDR3 is built from 13 residues. The germline V gene has CDR1 SNHLY and CDR2 FYNNEI. The CDR3 loop is CASSEFLPDTQYF. In DNA, the CDR3 is TGTGCCAGCAGCGAGTTTCTACCCGATACGCAGTATTTT.

V usage is TRBV7-3 and J usage is TRBJ2-3; weak D call: TRBD2 (6 bases). The CDR3 has 14 residues. The germline CDR1 and CDR2 sequences are SGHTA and FQGTGA. V gave up 1 base and J gave up 5 bases, with 10 bases separating them. The CDR3 loop is CASSLRAGKDTQYF. DNA of the CDR3: TGTGCCAGCAGCTTAAGGGCGGGAAAAGATACGCAGTATTTT.

The chain combines TRBV28 with TRBJ1-5; no definite D call. The ends were cut back, 6 bases at V and 0 bases at J, with 9 bases in the middle. Germline CDR1 reads MDHEN; CDR2 reads SYDVKM. CDR3 length: 14 amino acids. In DNA form, the CDR3 reads TGTGCCAGCAGGATCACAAGTAGCAATCAGCCCCAGCATTTT. Its protein product is CASRITSSNQPQHF.

Comment on this clone: The identical CDR3 is also encoded by other nucleotide sequences in the sample. V usage is TRBV18 and J usage is TRBJ2-3; no clear D gene. Germline V gene data show CDR1 as KGHSH and CDR2 as LQKENI. Trimming took off 2 bases at V and 1 base at J, with 4 bases between the two ends. The CDR3 runs to 13 residues. As DNA, the CDR3 is TGTGCCAGCTCACCAATGGGCACAGATACGCAGTATTTT. It specifies CASSPMGTDTQYF.

This chain connects TRBV5-4 to TRBJ2-5; no clear D gene. Germline V gene data show CDR1 as SGHNT and CDR2 as YYREEE (reference sequence). There are 14 residues in the CDR3. V shed 5 bases and J shed 1 base, with 12 bases lying between them. The DNA of the CDR3 is TGTGCCAGCAGAATCGATCTAATCCAAGAGACCCAGTACTTC. Amino acid sequence: CASRIDLIQETQYF.

The V and J genes are TRBV19 and TRBJ1-5, with 9 bases matching TRBD1. This CDR3 region has 20 residues. V lost 3 bases, J lost 2 bases, and 17 bases stayed unmatched. CDR1 LNHDA and CDR2 SQIVND come from the germline V gene (reference sequence). Here the CDR3 reads CASSMGSRDRGLRGNQPQHF. In nucleotides, the CDR3 is TGTGCCAGTAGTATGGGTTCCCGAGACAGGGGGTTGCGGGGCAATCAGCCCCAGCATTTT.

The chain combines TRBV5-1 with TRBJ1-5; 8 positions match TRBD1. Germline V gene sequence: CDR1 SGHRS, CDR2 YFSETQ. V was clipped by 6 bases and J by 3 bases; unmatched bases: 5. The CDR3 sequence is 14 residues long. This CDR3 is CASNTGGLNQPQHF. The CDR3, as DNA: TGCGCCAGCAACACAGGGGGTCTCAATCAGCCCCAGCATTTT.